This TCR beta chain was identified during a study of T-cell reconstitution after alpha-beta-depleted transplantation in children. The table lists this clonotype with a few counts. The TCRbeta library incorporated unique molecular identifiers. TCRdb re-analysed the PCR reads in MiXCR, keeping a single row per CDR3 protein. The profile shows about 91,000 distinct CDR3 sequences, more than 7% of them singletons. Germline CDR1 is DFQATT and CDR2 is SNEGSKA (reference sequence). The CDR3 length is 16 residues. Deletions cut 0 bases from V and 4 bases from J, with 18 bases between. This sequence joins TRBV20-1 and TRBJ1-2; D possibly corresponds to TRBD1 (5 bases). The TCR sequence derives from a human donor who donated a stem cell graft to a child with congenital amegakaryocytic thrombocytopenia. This material consisted of PBMCs from the stem cell graft donor, taken from the stem cell graft. CDR3 sequence: CSARDGTTVLGYGYTF. Here the CDR3 DNA reads TGCAGTGCTAGAGATGGAACGACAGTATTAGGCTATGGCTACACCTTC.